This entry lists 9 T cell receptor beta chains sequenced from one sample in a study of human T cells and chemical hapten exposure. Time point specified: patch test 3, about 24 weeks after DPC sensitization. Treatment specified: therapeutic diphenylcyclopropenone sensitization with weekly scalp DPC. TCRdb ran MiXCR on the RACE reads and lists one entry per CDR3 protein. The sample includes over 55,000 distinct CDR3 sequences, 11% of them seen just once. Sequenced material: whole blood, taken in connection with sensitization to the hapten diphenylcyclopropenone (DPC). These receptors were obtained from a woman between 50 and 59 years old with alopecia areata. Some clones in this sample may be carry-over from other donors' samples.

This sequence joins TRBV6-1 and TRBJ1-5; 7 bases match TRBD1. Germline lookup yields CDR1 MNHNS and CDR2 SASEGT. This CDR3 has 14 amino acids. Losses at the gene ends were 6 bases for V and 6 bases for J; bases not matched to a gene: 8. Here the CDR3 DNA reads TGTGCCAGCAGAGACAGGGTGGGCGGTCAGCCCCAGCATTTT. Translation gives CASRDRVGGQPQHF.

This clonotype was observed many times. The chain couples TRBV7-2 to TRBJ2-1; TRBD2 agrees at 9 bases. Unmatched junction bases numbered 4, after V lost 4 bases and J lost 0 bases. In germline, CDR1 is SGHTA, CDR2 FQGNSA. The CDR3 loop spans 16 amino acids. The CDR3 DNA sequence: TGTGCCAGCAGCTCCCTAGCGGGGCGCTCCTACAATGAGCAGTTCTTC. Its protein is CASSSLAGRSYNEQFF. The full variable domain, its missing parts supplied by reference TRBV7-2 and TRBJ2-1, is GAGVSQSPSNKVTEKGKDVELRCDPISGHTALYWYRQSLGQGLEFLIYFQGNSAPDKSGLPSDRFSAERTGGSVSTLTIQRTQQEDSAVYLCASSSLAGRSYNEQFFGPGTRLTVL.

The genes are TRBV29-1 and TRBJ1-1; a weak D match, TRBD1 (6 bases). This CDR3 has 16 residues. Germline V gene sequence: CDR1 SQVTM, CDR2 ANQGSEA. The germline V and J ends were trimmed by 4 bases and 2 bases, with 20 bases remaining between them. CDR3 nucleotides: TGCAGCGTTGGGGGGGAATTTCGACAGGCAAACACTGAAGCTTTCTTT. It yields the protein CSVGGEFRQANTEAFF.

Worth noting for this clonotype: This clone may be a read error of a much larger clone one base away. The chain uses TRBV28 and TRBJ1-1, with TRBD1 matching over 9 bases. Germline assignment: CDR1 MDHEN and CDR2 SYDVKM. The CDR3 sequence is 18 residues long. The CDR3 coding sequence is TGTGCCAACAGTCCCTTCAGAGGGACAGGGAATTGGCTCACTGAAGCTTTCTTT. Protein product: CANSPFRGTGNWLTEAFF.

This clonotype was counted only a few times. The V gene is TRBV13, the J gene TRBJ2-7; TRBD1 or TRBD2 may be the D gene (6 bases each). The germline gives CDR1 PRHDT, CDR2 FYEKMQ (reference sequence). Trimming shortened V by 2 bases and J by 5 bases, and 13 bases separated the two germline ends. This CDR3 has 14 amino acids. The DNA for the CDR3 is TGTGCCAGCAGCTTAAGGGGGGCCGGGAACGAGCAGTACTTC. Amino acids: CASSLRGAGNEQYF.

The CDR3 bases are TGCGCCAGCAGCCCGGGGTCCTCCACAGATACGCAGTATTTT. It translates to CASSPGSSTDTQYF. This chain connects TRBV4-1 to TRBJ2-3; perhaps TRBD2 as D (5 bases). V was pared by 4 bases and J by 2 bases, with 10 bases between. CDR1 is MGHRA, CDR2 YSYEKL, per germline. The CDR3 is made up of 14 amino acids.

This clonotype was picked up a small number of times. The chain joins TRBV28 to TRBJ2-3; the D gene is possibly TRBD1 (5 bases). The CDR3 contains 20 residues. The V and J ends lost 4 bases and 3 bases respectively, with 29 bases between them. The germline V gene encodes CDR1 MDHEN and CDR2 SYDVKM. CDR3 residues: CASSYVAGQGYFGGTDTQYF. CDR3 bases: TGTGCCAGCAGTTACGTTGCAGGGCAGGGCTACTTCGGTGGGACAGATACGCAGTATTTT.

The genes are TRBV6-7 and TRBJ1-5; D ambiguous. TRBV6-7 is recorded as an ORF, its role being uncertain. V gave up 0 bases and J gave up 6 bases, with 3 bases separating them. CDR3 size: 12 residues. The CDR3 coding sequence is TGTGCCAGCAGTTACTCGCGTCAGCCCCAGCATTTT. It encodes CASSYSRQPQHF.

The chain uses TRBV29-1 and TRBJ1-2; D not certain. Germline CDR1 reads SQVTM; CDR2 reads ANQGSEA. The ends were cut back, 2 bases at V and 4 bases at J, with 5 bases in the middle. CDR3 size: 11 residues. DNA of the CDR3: TGCAGCGTTGAATCCAGCTATGGCTACACCTTC. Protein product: CSVESSYGYTF.